This T cell receptor (beta chain) was found in a study of Graves' ophthalmopathy and Graves' hyperthyroidism. Broader study findings: A model built from 13 signatures distinguished ophthalmopathy from stable hyperthyroidism with 85% to 90% sensitivity and less than 83% specificity.

In the case of this clonotype: Its antigen remains unknown.

Ophthalmopathy was moderately-to-severely active, CAS at least 3, NOSPECS at least 4, lasting under 3 months. This CDR3 is 14 amino acids long. Germline V gene lookup returns CDR1 SNHLY and CDR2 FYNNEI. Losses at the gene ends were 4 bases for V and 13 bases for J; bases not matched to a gene: 5. Amplifying from RNA transcripts, the study obtained TCR beta CDR3 regions. Amplification began with first-round RT-PCR using HTBI primers, then second-round multiplex PCR was performed. Via MiXCR, TCRdb re-called the multiplex PCR reads, giving one row per CDR3 protein. The data contain 45,000 to 60,000 distinct CDR3 sequences, roughly half of them seen just once; the ten biggest clones take up around 4.5%.

Sequencing was done on a sample of peripheral blood. The receptor was derived from an adult woman with Graves' ophthalmopathy. The chain couples TRBV2 to TRBJ2-1; 15 nucleotides match TRBD2. Here the CDR3 reads CASSGTSGREGQFF. The CDR3 coding sequence is TGTGCCAGCAGTGGGACTAGCGGGAGGGAGGGCCAGTTCTTC.